These 30 T cell receptor beta chains originate from one sample sequenced in a study of response to subunit inactivated influenza vaccine. TCRdb processed the RT-PCR reads anew with MiXCR; each CDR3 protein has one entry. The data show over 400,000 distinct CDR3 sequences, with under 15% seen just once and around 13% held by the top ten. Sequenced here: PBMCs from blood, sampled 40 to 50 days after vaccination. Receptor source: a man aged 50 to 60 who received an inactivated influenza vaccine.

The rearrangement joins TRBV20-1 to TRBJ2-1; 11 bases fit TRBD2. CDR1 DFQATT and CDR2 SNEGSKA come from the germline V gene (reference sequence). Trimming removed 6 bases from V and 5 bases from J; junction bases left unmatched: 3. The CDR3 has 13 residues. DNA of the CDR3: TGCAGTGCATCGGGACTAGCGGACAATGAGCAGTTCTTC. Translation: CSASGLADNEQFF.

This chain uses TRBV10-1 with TRBJ1-1; no clear D. Germline loops: CDR1 WNHNN, CDR2 SYGVQD (reference sequence). The CDR3 spans 15 residues. V lost 7 bases and J 3 bases, leaving 18 bases between the germline ends. The CDR3 nucleotides are TGCGCCAGCAAGTTCCAGAGATCGGAGGACACTGAAGCTTTCTTT. Amino acid sequence: CASKFQRSEDTEAFF.

In its sample, this clonotype was seen a few times. V is TRBV7-8 and J is TRBJ1-3; perhaps TRBD1 as D (6 bases). CDR3 length: 16 residues. Deletions cut 4 bases from V and 1 base from J, with 14 bases between. The germline gives CDR1 SGHVS, CDR2 FQNEAQ. CDR3 residues: CASSSQQGVSGNTIYF. CDR3 coding DNA: TGTGCCAGCAGCTCACAACAGGGAGTATCTGGAAACACCATATATTTT. The entire variable domain, with the rest obtained from reference TRBV7-8 and TRBJ1-3, is as follows: GAGVSQSPRYKVAKRGQDVALRCDPISGHVSLFWYQQALGQGPEFLTYFQNEAQLDKSGLPSDRFFAERPEGSVSTLKIQRTQQEDSAVYLCASSSQQGVSGNTIYFGEGSWLTVV.

The sample holds a few counts of this clonotype. The rearrangement links TRBV20-1 to TRBJ2-3; 10 bases are a match to TRBD2. Germline V gene lookup returns CDR1 DFQATT and CDR2 SNEGSKA (reference sequence). CDR3 length equals 13 residues. The CDR3 reads CSTGTSGTDTQYF. The CDR3 DNA sequence: TGCAGCACCGGGACTAGCGGCACAGATACGCAGTATTTT.

This clonotype was found a few times. The chain is built from TRBV11-3 and TRBJ2-3; maybe TRBD2 (6 bases). CDR3 length: 15 amino acids. Trimming stripped 6 bases from V and 3 bases from J, with 16 bases between. CDR1 is SGHNT, CDR2 YENEEA, per germline. The CDR3: CASRQRTGETDTQYF. The CDR3 DNA reads TGTGCCAGCAGACAAAGGACGGGAGAAACAGATACGCAGTATTTT.

The rearrangement uses TRBV6-1 and TRBJ2-3; 7 positions match TRBD2. The CDR3 has 15 amino acids. The germline CDR1 and CDR2 sequences are MNHNS and SASEGT. With V trimmed by 6 bases and J by 2 bases, 8 bases remained unmatched. DNA of the CDR3: TGTGCCAGCAGCCTAATAGCGGGTTCCACAGATACGCAGTATTTT. Its protein is CASSLIAGSTDTQYF.

This clonotype was seen only a few times. The V gene is TRBV9, the J gene TRBJ2-5; D gene unclear. With 0 bases removed from V and 2 bases from J, the gap between germline ends came to 14 bases. CDR1 and CDR2 from the germline V gene are SGDLS and YYNGEE. The CDR3 is 16 residues long. This CDR3 reads CASSVDPITRQETQYF. In DNA form, the CDR3 reads TGTGCCAGCAGCGTAGACCCCATAACGCGTCAAGAGACCCAGTACTTC.

The chain combines TRBV11-2 with TRBJ2-1, with 10 bases aligning to TRBD2. This CDR3 spans 17 amino acids. Germline lookup yields CDR1 SGHAT and CDR2 FQNNGV. V lost 1 base, J lost 8 bases, and 11 bases stayed unmatched. The CDR3: CASSLGASSGSPYEQFF. CDR3 nucleotides: TGTGCCAGCAGCTTAGGGGCCTCTAGCGGGAGTCCATATGAGCAGTTCTTC.

A few counts support this clonotype. The V gene is TRBV2, the J gene TRBJ2-5; TRBD2 agrees at 7 bases. The CDR3 extends over 15 amino acids. V shed 6 bases and J 5 bases; nucleotides not matched to a gene: 12. The germline V gene has CDR1 SNHLY and CDR2 FYNNEI. This CDR3 is CASSPIGLVQETQYF. In DNA, the CDR3 is TGTGCCAGCAGCCCAATAGGACTAGTTCAGGAGACCCAGTACTTC.

The J gene is TRBJ1-5, the V gene TRBV7-8, with D hard to call. The CDR3 runs 15 residues. Germline CDR1 SGHVS, CDR2 FQNEAQ. V was shortened by 2 bases and J by 0 bases, with 8 bases between the two germline ends. The CDR3 region is CASSLSGLSNQPQHF. Here the CDR3 DNA reads TGTGCCAGCAGCTTATCTGGGCTTAGCAATCAGCCCCAGCATTTT.

This clonotype occurred a few times. The J gene is TRBJ2-7, the V gene TRBV28; D is undetermined. V gave up 4 bases and J gave up 3 bases, with 10 bases separating them. The CDR3 loop spans 13 amino acids. In germline, CDR1 is MDHEN, CDR2 SYDVKM. CDR3 sequence (DNA): TGTGCCAGCAGTTCGCCAGCCGTCTACGAGCAGTACTTC. Its protein is CASSSPAVYEQYF.

This clonotype appeared a few times. The chain links TRBV7-8 to TRBJ2-1; D might be TRBD2 (5 bases). This CDR3 spans 13 amino acids. Per germline, CDR1 SGHVS and CDR2 FQNEAQ. V lost 9 bases, J lost 7 bases, and 16 bases lay in between. In nucleotides, the CDR3 is TGTGCCAGTTCCGTCGGAAGGGAGAATGAGCAGTTCTTC. It translates to CASSVGRENEQFF.

This clonotype was seen a few times. This chain links TRBV28 with TRBJ2-7; D might be TRBD2 (5 bases). The length of the CDR3 is 14 residues. The germline gives CDR1 MDHEN, CDR2 SYDVKM. V shed 2 bases and J shed 5 bases, with 13 bases lying between them. CDR3 loop: CASSLGRGRDEQYF. The CDR3 DNA reads as TGTGCCAGCAGTTTAGGTCGGGGTAGGGACGAGCAGTACTTC.

There are a few counts of this clonotype. This chain connects TRBV25-1 to TRBJ1-1; D uncertain. The CDR3 runs to 14 residues. The germline CDR1 and CDR2 sequences are MGHDK and SYGVNS. V gave up 1 base and J gave up 5 bases, with 11 bases separating them. CDR3 loop: CASSESVRGTEAFF. The CDR3 DNA reads TGTGCCAGCAGTGAATCGGTCCGTGGGACTGAAGCTTTCTTT.

This clonotype turned up a few times. The chain is built from TRBV6-2 or TRBV6-3 and TRBJ2-6; no reliable D call. V lost 2 bases and J lost 4, with 9 bases in between. The germline CDR1 and CDR2 sequences are MNHEY and SVGEGT. The CDR3 consists of 15 residues. CDR3 DNA: TGTGCCAGCAGTTACGGTAGTCTGGGGGCCAACGTCCTGACTTTC. It is translated as CASSYGSLGANVLTF.

The chain couples TRBV6-1 to TRBJ2-7, with 9 positions matching TRBD1. The CDR3 is 15 residues long. V was pared by 6 bases and J by 0 bases, with 6 bases of the junction left unmatched. Germline CDR1 and CDR2: MNHNS and SASEGT. CDR3 residues: CASRLRDRVSYEQYF. The CDR3, as DNA: TGTGCCAGCAGGCTACGGGACAGGGTCTCCTACGAGCAGTACTTC.

In DNA form, the CDR3 reads TGCGCCAGCAGCTATGGACAGGGTGAGACCCAGTACTTC. Its translation: CASSYGQGETQYF. J is TRBJ2-5 and V is TRBV5-1; the match to TRBD1 covers 8 bases. The CDR3 runs 13 residues. Germline assignment: CDR1 SGHRS and CDR2 YFSETQ. V shed 3 bases and J 5 bases; nucleotides not matched to a gene: 3.

CDR3 sequence (DNA): TGTGCCAGCAGGGCCCGGACAGGGGCACGAGTCACCGGGGAGCTGTTTTTT. It encodes CASRARTGARVTGELFF. This chain joins TRBV27 and TRBJ2-2; TRBD1 aligns across 9 bases. This CDR3 has 17 amino acids. In germline, CDR1 is MNHEY, CDR2 SMNVEV (reference sequence). V dropped 6 bases and J dropped 4; count of bases not matched to a gene: 12.

This clonotype occurred a few times. The rearrangement uses TRBV6-5 and TRBJ2-7, with 10 bases aligning to TRBD2. Trimming cost V 2 bases and J 3 bases; bases outside gene matches: 10. CDR1 and CDR2 from the germline V gene are MNHEY and SVGAGI. CDR3 length: 17 amino acids. CDR3 coding DNA: TGTGCCAGCAGTTACAATTCTCGGACTAGCGGTAACTACGAGCAGTACTTC. It specifies CASSYNSRTSGNYEQYF.

This clonotype was seen only a few times. This chain uses TRBV29-1 with TRBJ2-7; TRBD2 matches at 8 bases. V was pared by 4 bases and J by 5 bases, with 7 bases of the junction left unmatched. Germline CDR1 SQVTM, CDR2 ANQGSEA. The CDR3 loop spans 13 amino acids. This CDR3 is CSVGAGGRNEQYF. CDR3 coding DNA: TGCAGCGTTGGCGCGGGGGGAAGAAACGAGCAGTACTTC.

This clonotype was seen more than once but under ten times. CDR3 in DNA: TGTGCCAGCAGCCCCTCGGGACACGGTATCTACGAGCAGTACTTC. It codes for CASSPSGHGIYEQYF. The chain recombines TRBV4-2 with TRBJ2-7; weak D call: TRBD1 (6 bases). This CDR3 comprises 15 residues. The germline V and J ends were trimmed by 4 bases and 3 bases, with 16 bases remaining between them. The germline CDR1 and CDR2 sequences are LGHNA and YNFKEQ.

The V call is TRBV20-1, the J call TRBJ2-1, with 10 positions matching TRBD1. CDR1 and CDR2 from the germline V gene are DFQATT and SNEGSKA (reference sequence). This CDR3 is 15 amino acids long. The V and J ends lost 3 bases and 4 bases, in that order; junction bases with no gene match: 6. The chain's CDR3 is CSASPSDRGYNEQFF. CDR3 in DNA: TGCAGTGCTAGTCCCTCGGACAGGGGGTACAATGAGCAGTTCTTC.

The chain links TRBV20-1 to TRBJ2-5; D perhaps matches TRBD2 (6 bases). V was clipped by 0 bases and J by 4 bases, with 15 bases between them. This CDR3 has 15 amino acids. From germline, CDR1 is DFQATT and CDR2 SNEGSKA (reference sequence). This CDR3 reads CSARDGASAGETQYF. The CDR3 DNA reads TGCAGTGCTAGAGATGGGGCTAGCGCGGGAGAGACCCAGTACTTC.

The rearrangement links TRBV5-6 to TRBJ2-1; D gene ambiguous. The V and J ends lost 4 bases and 5 bases respectively, with 10 bases between them. The germline CDR1 and CDR2 sequences are SGHDT and YYEEEE. The CDR3 extends over 13 amino acids. CDR3 amino acids: CASSQIQDNEQFF. In nucleotides, the CDR3 is TGTGCCAGCAGCCAAATCCAGGACAATGAGCAGTTCTTC.

This clonotype has just a few counts. The chain uses TRBV7-9 and TRBJ2-5; 11 positions match TRBD2. Germline CDR1 SEHNR, CDR2 FQNEAQ (reference sequence). V lost 3 bases to trimming and J lost 4 bases; unmatched junction nucleotides: 7. This CDR3 spans 16 amino acids. DNA for the CDR3: TGTGCCAGCAGCTTCCAAGGACTAGCGGGTATAGAGACCCAGTACTTC. Translated, it gives CASSFQGLAGIETQYF. The full variable domain, completed using reference TRBV7-9 and TRBJ2-5, is DTGVSQNPRHKITKRGQNVTFRCDPISEHNRLYWYRQTLGQGPEFLTYFQNEAQLEKSRLLSDRFSAERPKGSFSTLEIQRTEQGDSAMYLCASSFQGLAGIETQYFGPGTRLLVL.

This clonotype was detected only a few times. The gene calls are TRBV15 and TRBJ2-5; 10 nucleotides align to TRBD2. There are 13 residues in the CDR3. Per germline, CDR1 LNHNV and CDR2 YYDKDF (reference sequence). V was pared by 8 bases and J by 7 bases, with 7 bases of the junction left unmatched. In nucleotides, the CDR3 is TGTGCCACCGGAGCTAGCGGGAGAGTGACCCAGTACTTC. Amino acid sequence: CATGASGRVTQYF.

The sample holds many counts of this clonotype. The gene calls are TRBV28 and TRBJ2-1; no clear D gene. Between the trimmed V and J ends, which lost 9 bases and 10 bases, there was a span of 10 bases. Germline V gene lookup returns CDR1 MDHEN and CDR2 SYDVKM. The CDR3 totals 10 residues. The CDR3 DNA reads TGTGCCAGTAGCAGGTGGGAGCAGTTCTTC. Its translation is CASSRWEQFF.

This clonotype was recorded a few times. The J gene is TRBJ2-3, the V gene TRBV5-1, with D perhaps TRBD2 (6 bases). V lost 2 bases and J lost 5, with 9 bases in between. CDR1 and CDR2 from the germline V gene are SGHRS and YFSETQ. The CDR3 runs 13 residues. CDR3 loop: CASSFGEEDTQYF. CDR3 sequence (DNA): TGCGCCAGCAGCTTCGGGGAGGAAGATACGCAGTATTTT. Combining the CDR3 with reference TRBV5-1 and TRBJ2-3 gives the whole variable domain KAGVTQTPRYLIKTRGQQVTLSCSPISGHRSVSWYQQTPGQGLQFLFEYFSETQRNKGNFPGRFSGRQFSNSRSEMNVSTLELGDSALYLCASSFGEEDTQYFGPGTRLTVL.

This clonotype came up many times. The chain employs TRBV7-2 and TRBJ1-4; the match to TRBD1 covers 7 bases. Germline V gene data show CDR1 as SGHTA and CDR2 as FQGNSA. The CDR3 spans 15 residues. V gave up 6 bases and J gave up 8 bases; unmatched junction bases: 12. The CDR3, as DNA: TGTGCCAGCAGTTCCGTAGGGACAGTAAAGGAAAAACTGTTTTTT. Translating it yields CASSSVGTVKEKLFF. The whole variable domain, filled in from reference TRBV7-2 and TRBJ1-4, reads GAGVSQSPSNKVTEKGKDVELRCDPISGHTALYWYRQSLGQGLEFLIYFQGNSAPDKSGLPSDRFSAERTGGSVSTLTIQRTQQEDSAVYLCASSSVGTVKEKLFFGSGTQLSVL.

The chain links TRBV10-3 to TRBJ2-7, with D unresolved. CDR3 length equals 16 residues. The germline V and J ends were trimmed by 2 bases and 2 bases, with 16 bases remaining between them. Germline CDR1 is ENHRY and CDR2 is SYGVKD. The CDR3 region has the DNA TGTGCCATCAGTGAGCCAGGACGGATGAAAGCCTACGAGCAGTACTTC. This codes for CAISEPGRMKAYEQYF.